Below are 10 T cell receptor beta chains sequenced from a single sample in a study of CD8+CD57+ T cells in acquired aplastic anemia. CDR3 and TCR beta VDJ profiling relied on genomic DNA as the template. TCRdb recomputed calls from the reads with MiXCR, one row per CDR3 protein. The sample has 250,000 to 350,000 distinct CDR3 sequences; about 56% are singletons. Sequences were obtained from sorted CD4+, CD8+, or CD8+CD57+ T cells (not recorded which) from PBMCs. The receptor source for this set is a human donor with severe aplastic anemia or a healthy control (not recorded which).

The chain links TRBV6-5 to TRBJ1-2, with 9 bases identical to TRBD1. Germline loops: CDR1 MNHEY, CDR2 SVGAGI. V gave up 6 bases and J gave up 8 bases; unmatched junction bases: 37. CDR3 length: 23 amino acids. The CDR3 loop reads CASRGGTGINTGTGKRIQEGYTF. CDR3 sequence (DNA): TGTGCCAGCAGGGGAGGGACAGGCATAAACACCGGGACAGGGAAGAGGATTCAAGAGGGCTACACCTTC.

This sequence joins TRBV15 and TRBJ1-6; D uncertain. CDR1 and CDR2 (germline): LNHNV, YYDKDF (reference sequence). V was clipped by 0 bases and J by 10 bases, with 13 bases between them. The CDR3 consists of 15 residues. This chain's CDR3 is CATSRDPSGGSPLHF. CDR3 in DNA: TGTGCCACCAGCAGAGATCCGTCCGGAGGGTCACCCCTCCACTTT.

The rearrangement joins TRBV19 to TRBJ1-2, with a weak D call TRBD1 (5 bases). The CDR3 length is 12 residues. CDR1 LNHDA and CDR2 SQIVND come from the germline V gene (reference sequence). Between the trimmed V and J ends, which lost 5 bases and 8 bases, there was a span of 12 bases. CDR3 region: CASSETAFGYTF. The CDR3, as DNA: TGTGCCAGTAGTGAGACAGCTTTCGGCTACACCTTC.

The gene calls are TRBV2 and TRBJ2-7; TRBD2 aligns across 10 bases. The ends lost 6 bases at V and 0 bases at J; junction bases unmatched: 5. Germline V gives CDR1 SNHLY, CDR2 FYNNEI. There are 15 residues in the CDR3. As DNA, the CDR3 is TGTGCCAGCAGGGGAGCGGGGGGGTACTCCTACGAGCAGTACTTC. It is translated as CASRGAGGYSYEQYF.

This clonotype is a singleton in its sample. This rearrangement joins TRBV10-3 to TRBJ2-2; D is tentatively TRBD1 or TRBD2 (7 bases each). Germline V CDR1 and CDR2: ENHRY, SYGVKD. CDR3 size: 14 residues. Trimming pared 10 bases from V and 5 bases from J, leaving 17 bases between. CDR3: CATRGAGATGELFF. The CDR3 DNA is TGTGCCACCAGGGGGGCGGGGGCGACCGGGGAGCTGTTTTTT.

About this clonotype itself: Since no conserved phenylalanine or tryptophan closes the CDR3, a read error is the likely cause. The chain couples TRBV7-8 to TRBJ1-5; possibly TRBD1 for D (5 bases). CDR1 and CDR2 from the germline V gene are SGHVS and FQNEAQ. The CDR3 has 18 residues. The CDR3 spells CASGLGQQGNKKGQPQHL. The CDR3 coding sequence is TGTGCCAGCGGCTTAGGTCAGCAGGGAAATAAGAAGGGGCAGCCCCAGCATCTT.

The chain links TRBV20-1 to TRBJ2-1; TRBD1 matches at 7 bases. CDR3 size: 13 residues. Unmatched junction bases numbered 3, after V lost 1 base and J lost 6 bases. Germline assignment: CDR1 DFQATT and CDR2 SNEGSKA (reference sequence). The DNA for the CDR3 is TGCAGTGCTAGAGGGGCAGGGGGCAATGAGCAGTTCTTC. Its translation is CSARGAGGNEQFF.

This clonotype has more than one count but fewer than ten. The chain joins TRBV25-1 to TRBJ1-6, with D perhaps matching TRBD1 (6 bases). This CDR3 region has 16 residues. From germline, CDR1 is MGHDK and CDR2 SYGVNS. V dropped 4 bases and J dropped 5 bases, with 15 bases sitting between them. CDR3 DNA sequence: TGTGCCAGCAGTGGGAGGGGGGCTCAGGATAATTCACCCCTCCACTTT. It codes for CASSGRGAQDNSPLHF.

This clonotype was found many times. This chain links TRBV24-1 with TRBJ2-7; the match to TRBD2 covers 8 bases. From germline, CDR1 is KGHDR and CDR2 SFDVKD. Trimming took 5 bases from V and 3 from J; bases not matched to a gene: 5. The CDR3 runs to 14 residues. The CDR3 is CATSVSGGGYEQYF. Written as DNA, the CDR3 is TGTGCCACCAGTGTCTCCGGGGGGGGCTACGAGCAGTACTTC.

This rearrangement joins TRBV9 to TRBJ2-1, with 11 positions matching TRBD2. This CDR3 contains 15 residues. The germline V gene has CDR1 SGDLS and CDR2 YYNGEE. The junction had 7 bases not matched to a gene; V was cut back by 5 bases and J by 6 bases. Here the CDR3 reads CASSFSGGASNEQFF. The CDR3 bases are TGTGCCAGCAGTTTTAGCGGGGGGGCCTCCAATGAGCAGTTCTTC.